This TCR beta chain is from a study of CD8+ T cells in alopecia areata. Whole-study context: The share of scalp area affected provided the severity score for treated patients.

This CDR3 has 14 amino acids. Germline V gene sequence: CDR1 SQVTM, CDR2 ANQGSEA. The ends were cut back, 4 bases at V and 6 bases at J, with 16 bases in the middle. Treatment given: oral pan-JAK inhibitor, 5-10 mg twice daily. Extracted RNA was reverse transcribed into cDNA, the sequencing template. TCRdb's copy holds only in-frame clones and misses some; the assay was immunoSEQ multiplex PCR. The sample lists about 99,000 clones; over 75% were seen once. This clone turned up a few times. V is TRBV29-1 and J is TRBJ2-1; D may be TRBD1 (6 bases). The clonotype comes from a human donor with alopecia areata. This sample comprised CD8+ T cells sorted from blood, obtained at roughly week 30, from a patient treated with tofacitinib. The CDR3 DNA reads as TGCAGCGTTGGACAACCGGACAGCCGCAATGAGCAGTTCTTC. This sequence encodes CSVGQPDSRNEQFF.